This TCR beta chain is from a study of shared clonotypes between healthy human individuals. J lost 0 bases, V lost 4 bases, and 6 bases had no gene match. The CDR3 contains 16 residues. Germline CDR1 is SGHTA and CDR2 is FQGTGA. Measured with immunoSEQ multiplex PCR; TCRdb has only the in-frame clones, and not every one. The sample records some 1.5 million clones, 98% being singletons. The genes are TRBV7-3 and TRBJ1-3; 7 bases are shared with TRBD1. This receptor was obtained from a man aged 30 to 39 in good health. Sequenced sample: naive CD4+ T cells sorted from blood. Subset described: CD45RA+ positively selected. In nucleotides, the CDR3 is TGTGCCAGCAGCTCGACCGGGACAGCCTCTGGAAACACCATATATTTT. Protein sequence: CASSSTGTASGNTIYF. Based on the CDR3 plus reference TRBV7-3 and TRBJ1-3, the full variable domain is GAGVSQTPSNKVTEKGKYVELRCDPISGHTALYWYRQSLGQGPEFLIYFQGTGAADDSGLPNDRFFAVRPEGSVSTLKIQRTERGDSAVYLCASSSTGTASGNTIYFGEGSWLTVV.